This T cell receptor beta chain was recovered during a study of blood T cell repertoires in COVID-19. The table came from immunoSEQ multiplex PCR; TCRdb's copy has only in-frame clones and leaves some out. The data contain approximately 190,000 clones, under 90% of them singletons. The ends were cut back, 2 bases at V and 0 bases at J, with 20 bases in the middle. The CDR3 sequence is 19 residues long. Looked up from germline, CDR1 is MGHRA and CDR2 is YSYEKL. The source material was peripheral blood. This receptor was identified in a young man with active or convalescent COVID-19. The chain carries TRBV4-1 and TRBJ1-3; tentatively, D is TRBD1 (5 bases). CDR3 protein: CASSQIPGGDGSSGNTIYF. Written as DNA, the CDR3 is TGCGCCAGCAGCCAAATCCCAGGCGGGGACGGAAGCTCTGGAAACACCATATATTTT.